Listed below are T cell receptor beta chains from one sample, sequenced in a study of blood T cell repertoires in COVID-19. Assay: immunoSEQ multiplex PCR; the TCRdb copy retains only in-frame clones and omits some. The table includes around 220,000 clones, 70% to 85% detected once. Sequenced material: peripheral blood. These receptor sequences come from a woman older than 75 with active or convalescent COVID-19. Each CDR3 is given with its conserved first and last residue. A D gene is named only where the DNA matches it firmly. Clone size, where shown, is once, few, many, or a class for clones that have expanded.

V gene: TRBV5-1; J gene: TRBJ2-5; D gene: NA; clone size: NA; CDR3 DNA: TGCGCCAGCAGCTTGACCTCCCGCGAAGAGACCCAGTACTTC; CDR3 protein: CASSLTSREETQYF
V gene: TRBV19; J gene: TRBJ2-3; D gene: NA; clone size: once; CDR3 DNA: TGTGCCAGTAGAAGCCGATCCACAGGGAGGGGCACAGATACGCAGTATTTT; CDR3 protein: CASRSRSTGRGTDTQYF
V gene: TRBV19; J gene: TRBJ1-5; D gene: NA; clone size: NA; CDR3 DNA: TGTGCCAGTAACGGGGGGACAATTAATCAGCCCCAGCATTTT; CDR3 protein: CASNGGTINQPQHF
V gene: TRBV5-1; J gene: TRBJ1-1; D gene: NA; clone size: few; CDR3 DNA: TGCGCCAGCAGCTTGCAGGAGAACACTGAAGCTTTCTTT; CDR3 protein: CASSLQENTEAFF
V gene: TRBV12-5; J gene: TRBJ1-1; D gene: TRBD1; clone size: NA; CDR3 DNA: TGTGCTAGTGGTTTCAACAGGGGTTTTGGCACTGAAGCTTTCTTT; CDR3 protein: CASGFNRGFGTEAFF
V gene: TRBV6-2/TRBV6-3; J gene: TRBJ2-5; D gene: TRBD2; clone size: NA; CDR3 DNA: TGTGCCAGCAGTTACTGGCGGGAGGCTGGTGAGACCCAGTACTTC; CDR3 protein: CASSYWREAGETQYF
V gene: TRBV18; J gene: TRBJ1-4; D gene: NA; clone size: NA; CDR3 DNA: TGTGCCAGCTCGGGTCGGGACACCAAACTGTTTTTT; CDR3 protein: CASSGRDTKLFF
V gene: TRBV5-1; J gene: TRBJ2-5; D gene: NA; clone size: NA; CDR3 DNA: TGCGCCAGCAGCTTGCAGGAACTCCAAGAGACCCAGTACTTC; CDR3 protein: CASSLQELQETQYF
V gene: TRBV2; J gene: TRBJ2-7; D gene: NA; clone size: NA; CDR3 DNA: TGTGCCAGCAGTGGTGCCGGCTACGAGCAGTACTTC; CDR3 protein: CASSGAGYEQYF
V gene: TRBV6-6; J gene: TRBJ1-2; D gene: TRBD1; clone size: NA; CDR3 DNA: TGTGCCAGCAGTTACCCAAGGGGGCAGGATGGCTACACCTTC; CDR3 protein: CASSYPRGQDGYTF
V gene: TRBV10-3; J gene: TRBJ1-6; D gene: NA; clone size: NA; CDR3 DNA: TGTGCCACACGGGGTACCAATTCACCCCTCCACTTT; CDR3 protein: CATRGTNSPLHF
V gene: TRBV15; J gene: TRBJ2-3; D gene: TRBD2; clone size: NA; CDR3 DNA: TGTGCCACCAGCAGAGGTAGCGGGGGGGCCGCAGATACGCAGTATTTT; CDR3 protein: CATSRGSGGAADTQYF
V gene: TRBV27; J gene: TRBJ1-2; D gene: TRBD1; clone size: NA; CDR3 DNA: TGTGCCAGCAGTCTGCTGGGACAGGGACCAGCTAACTATGGCTACACCTTC; CDR3 protein: CASSLLGQGPANYGYTF
V gene: TRBV6-6; J gene: TRBJ1-1; D gene: NA; clone size: NA; CDR3 DNA: TGTGCCAGCAGTTACTCGCCGCAGGAGAACACTGAAGCTTTCTTT; CDR3 protein: CASSYSPQENTEAFF
V gene: TRBV5-1; J gene: TRBJ1-1; D gene: TRBD1; clone size: NA; CDR3 DNA: TGCGCCAGCAGCTCGAGACAGGGGATGAACACTGAAGCTTTCTTT; CDR3 protein: CASSSRQGMNTEAFF
V gene: TRBV6-4; J gene: TRBJ2-7; D gene: NA; clone size: NA; CDR3 DNA: TGTGCCAGCAGTGGCTTGCCGGAGCCCTACGAGCAGTACTTC; CDR3 protein: CASSGLPEPYEQYF
V gene: TRBV7-9; J gene: TRBJ1-4; D gene: NA; clone size: NA; CDR3 DNA: TGTGCCAGCAGCGTGGAAACCGGGACATCCGAAAAACTGTTTTTT; CDR3 protein: CASSVETGTSEKLFF
V gene: TRBV5-4; J gene: TRBJ2-3; D gene: NA; clone size: NA; CDR3 DNA: TGTGCCAGCAGCTTTGTGGGGGGGCCTGCAGATACGCAGTATTTT; CDR3 protein: CASSFVGGPADTQYF
V gene: TRBV4-2; J gene: TRBJ2-1; D gene: NA; clone size: once; CDR3 DNA: TGTGCCAGCTCACAGGAGGGCCGGAGCAATGAGCAGTTCTTC; CDR3 protein: CASSQEGRSNEQFF
V gene: TRBV1; J gene: TRBJ1-6; D gene: NA; clone size: NA; CDR3 DNA: TGCTCTGATCCGGACACCTTCAAAACCTATAATTCACCCCTCCACTTT; CDR3 protein: CSDPDTFKTYNSPLHF
V gene: TRBV3-1/TRBV3-2; J gene: TRBJ2-6; D gene: TRBD1; clone size: NA; CDR3 DNA: TGTGCCAGCAGCCAGTCCGGGACAGGGGGCCACTCTGGGGCCAACGTCCTGACTTTC; CDR3 protein: CASSQSGTGGHSGANVLTF
V gene: TRBV3-1/TRBV3-2; J gene: TRBJ2-7; D gene: NA; clone size: few; CDR3 DNA: TGTGCCAGCAGCCAAGTTAACGAGCAGTACTTC; CDR3 protein: CASSQVNEQYF
V gene: TRBV12-3/TRBV12-4; J gene: TRBJ1-3; D gene: NA; clone size: NA; CDR3 DNA: TGTGCCAGCACCGGAAGCAGGGTAGACACCATATATTTT; CDR3 protein: CASTGSRVDTIYF
V gene: TRBV19; J gene: TRBJ1-5; D gene: NA; clone size: NA; CDR3 DNA: TGTGCCAGTAGTATCCGGCTCAGCCAACTACTCAATCAGCCCCAGCATTTT; CDR3 protein: CASSIRLSQLLNQPQHF
V gene: TRBV19; J gene: TRBJ2-3; D gene: NA; clone size: NA; CDR3 DNA: TGTGCCAGTAGTATTGCCGTTACTAGCACAGATACGCAGTATTTT; CDR3 protein: CASSIAVTSTDTQYF
V gene: TRBV6-1; J gene: TRBJ1-2; D gene: TRBD1; clone size: NA; CDR3 DNA: TGTGCCAGCAGTGATGACAGGGGAGGAGAATATGGCTACACCTTC; CDR3 protein: CASSDDRGGEYGYTF
V gene: TRBV6-5; J gene: TRBJ2-7; D gene: NA; clone size: NA; CDR3 DNA: TGTGCCAGCAGTCGACACTCTCGGGGCGAGCAGTACTTC; CDR3 protein: CASSRHSRGEQYF
V gene: TRBV6-1; J gene: TRBJ1-1; D gene: NA; clone size: NA; CDR3 DNA: TGTGCCAGCAGTGAATTCTACACTGAAGCTTTCTTT; CDR3 protein: CASSEFYTEAFF
V gene: TRBV5-1; J gene: TRBJ1-1; D gene: TRBD1; clone size: NA; CDR3 DNA: TGCGCCAGCAGCTTTTACGGGACAGGGATGAACACTGAAGCTTTCTTT; CDR3 protein: CASSFYGTGMNTEAFF
V gene: TRBV29-1; J gene: TRBJ2-1; D gene: NA; clone size: NA; CDR3 DNA: TGCAGCGTTGTGGTAGAGAGTGCCTACAATGAGCAGTTCTTC; CDR3 protein: CSVVVESAYNEQFF
V gene: TRBV5-1; J gene: TRBJ2-3; D gene: NA; clone size: once; CDR3 DNA: TGCGCCAGCAGCTTAGTAGGCACAGATACGCAGTATTTT; CDR3 protein: CASSLVGTDTQYF
V gene: TRBV21-1; J gene: TRBJ1-1; D gene: NA; clone size: NA; CDR3 DNA: TGTGCCAGCAGCGGCACAGGGGGTTCGGAAGCTTTCTTT; CDR3 protein: CASSGTGGSEAFF
V gene: TRBV5-4; J gene: TRBJ1-4; D gene: NA; clone size: NA; CDR3 DNA: TGTGCCAGCAGCTTGCGACAGGCTAATGAAAAACTGTTTTTT; CDR3 protein: CASSLRQANEKLFF
V gene: TRBV5-4; J gene: TRBJ2-3; D gene: TRBD2; clone size: NA; CDR3 DNA: TGTGCCAGCAGCTCCCTAGCGGGGGCCTCTAATACGCAGTATTTT; CDR3 protein: CASSSLAGASNTQYF
V gene: TRBV27; J gene: TRBJ1-5; D gene: NA; clone size: NA; CDR3 DNA: TGTGCCAGCAGTTTACCTCCGGGGGAAGGCAATCAGCCCCAGCATTTT; CDR3 protein: CASSLPPGEGNQPQHF
V gene: TRBV2; J gene: TRBJ2-1; D gene: NA; clone size: NA; CDR3 DNA: TGTGCCAGCAGTCTCCAGGACTACTCCTACAATGAGCAGTTCTTC; CDR3 protein: CASSLQDYSYNEQFF
V gene: TRBV5-1; J gene: TRBJ1-2; D gene: TRBD1; clone size: NA; CDR3 DNA: TGCGCCAGCAGCTTAGGGACAGGCCCACGGGACTATGGCTACACCTTC; CDR3 protein: CASSLGTGPRDYGYTF
V gene: TRBV5-1; J gene: TRBJ1-4; D gene: NA; clone size: NA; CDR3 DNA: TGCGCCAGCAGCCCCACGACTTCGGGGAATGAAAAACTGTTTTTT; CDR3 protein: CASSPTTSGNEKLFF
V gene: TRBV7-9; J gene: TRBJ2-3; D gene: TRBD2; clone size: NA; CDR3 DNA: TGTGCCAGCAGCTCTGGACTAGCCCCGCGAGATACGCAGTATTTT; CDR3 protein: CASSSGLAPRDTQYF
V gene: TRBV3-1/TRBV3-2; J gene: TRBJ1-1; D gene: NA; clone size: NA; CDR3 DNA: TGTGCCAGCAGCCCCCGGGACTCCAGGAACACTGAAGCTTTCTTT; CDR3 protein: CASSPRDSRNTEAFF
V gene: TRBV5-1; J gene: TRBJ2-7; D gene: TRBD2; clone size: NA; CDR3 DNA: TGCGCCAGCAGCTGGACTAGCGGGGGGGCTGGAGAGCAGTACTTC; CDR3 protein: CASSWTSGGAGEQYF
V gene: TRBV6-5; J gene: TRBJ2-5; D gene: NA; clone size: NA; CDR3 DNA: TGTGCCAGCAGTTACTCTAGGGGGTCGGAGACCCAGTACTTC; CDR3 protein: CASSYSRGSETQYF
V gene: TRBV2; J gene: TRBJ2-7; D gene: NA; clone size: NA; CDR3 DNA: TGTGCCAGCAGTGAACTAGGTCCCTACGAGCAGTACTTC; CDR3 protein: CASSELGPYEQYF
V gene: TRBV28; J gene: TRBJ1-5; D gene: NA; clone size: NA; CDR3 DNA: TGTGCCAGCAGTTCTTTGGGCCGTAATCAGCCCCAGCATTTT; CDR3 protein: CASSSLGRNQPQHF
V gene: TRBV4-1; J gene: TRBJ2-7; D gene: TRBD2; clone size: NA; CDR3 DNA: TGCGCCAGCAGCCACCCGGGACTAGCGGGGCTCGAGCAGTACTTC; CDR3 protein: CASSHPGLAGLEQYF
V gene: TRBV5-1; J gene: TRBJ2-2; D gene: TRBD2; clone size: NA; CDR3 DNA: TGCGCCAGCAGCTTGGGCCTAGCGGCGAACACCGGGGAGCTGTTTTTT; CDR3 protein: CASSLGLAANTGELFF
V gene: TRBV5-1; J gene: TRBJ1-4; D gene: NA; clone size: few; CDR3 DNA: TGCGCCAGCAGCCCAGGGACAACAACTAATGAAAAACTGTTTTTT; CDR3 protein: CASSPGTTTNEKLFF
V gene: TRBV5-1; J gene: TRBJ2-3; D gene: TRBD2; clone size: once; CDR3 DNA: TGCGCCAGCAGCTCCTCATCTCTAGCGGGGCTAAACACAGATACGCAGTATTTT; CDR3 protein: CASSSSSLAGLNTDTQYF
V gene: TRBV7-9; J gene: TRBJ1-2; D gene: NA; clone size: NA; CDR3 DNA: TGTGCCAGCAGCCTCCGGGAAGAAACGGGCTACACCTTC; CDR3 protein: CASSLREETGYTF
V gene: TRBV28; J gene: TRBJ1-1; D gene: TRBD1; clone size: NA; CDR3 DNA: TGTGCCAGCAGTCGACAGGGGGCAACCACTGAAGCTTTCTTT; CDR3 protein: CASSRQGATTEAFF
V gene: TRBV5-1; J gene: TRBJ2-3; D gene: TRBD2; clone size: NA; CDR3 DNA: TGCGCCAGCAGCTTGGCCACTACTAGCGGGAACATGTATACGCAGTATTTT; CDR3 protein: CASSLATTSGNMYTQYF
V gene: TRBV12-3/TRBV12-4; J gene: TRBJ1-2; D gene: TRBD1; clone size: NA; CDR3 DNA: TGTGCCAGCAGCCCCTCAGGGGGTGGCTACACCTTC; CDR3 protein: CASSPSGGGYTF
V gene: TRBV5-1; J gene: TRBJ1-2; D gene: TRBD1; clone size: few; CDR3 DNA: TGCGCCAGCAGCCCGGGACAGGGGGCGATTAGTGGCTACACCTTC; CDR3 protein: CASSPGQGAISGYTF
V gene: TRBV7-9; J gene: TRBJ2-2; D gene: NA; clone size: NA; CDR3 DNA: TGTGCCAGCAGCTTAACTAGACAGGTCGCCGGGGAGCTGTTTTTT; CDR3 protein: CASSLTRQVAGELFF
V gene: TRBV11-2; J gene: TRBJ1-1; D gene: NA; clone size: NA; CDR3 DNA: TGTGCCAGCAGCTTAGAGGCCCCAATCACTGAAGCTTTCTTT; CDR3 protein: CASSLEAPITEAFF